This TCR beta chain was sequenced during a study of vaccination effects on CD4 cells after COVID-19. Study-wide context: Before any sequencing was done, the ViraFEST assay used viral peptide pools to expand antigen-specific CD4+ T cells. Sampling occurred a median 72 days post second dose, range 14 to 241. Every well got two million PBMC, which were grown with around 11 IU/ml IL-2 and 8.5 to 10 ug/ml peptides.

With respect to this clone: The target antigen is unknown.

Culturing for roughly 10 days preceded CD4+ T cell isolation. Infection dated between March and December 2020, before the Alpha, Beta and Delta variants reached the United States. Either the BNT162b2 or mRNA-1273 vaccine was given to participants in two doses. The data were produced by immunoSEQ multiplex PCR, yet TCRdb's version contains in-frame clones alone and is incomplete. The sample carries tens of thousands of clones, approximately 82% recorded once. This CDR3 contains 15 residues. V lost 4 bases, J lost 5 bases, and 16 bases lay in between. The germline V gene encodes CDR1 SGHDT and CDR2 YYEEEE.

This TCR derives from a human donor who had a prior SARS-CoV-2 infection. The chain uses TRBV5-6 and TRBJ2-1; D might be TRBD1 (6 bases). Sequencing used CD4+ T cells from PBMCs cultured without peptide, obtained after COVID-19 vaccination. This chain's CDR3 is CASSPGAFRNNEQFF. CDR3 nucleotide sequence: TGTGCCAGCAGCCCAGGGGCCTTCAGAAACAATGAGCAGTTCTTC.